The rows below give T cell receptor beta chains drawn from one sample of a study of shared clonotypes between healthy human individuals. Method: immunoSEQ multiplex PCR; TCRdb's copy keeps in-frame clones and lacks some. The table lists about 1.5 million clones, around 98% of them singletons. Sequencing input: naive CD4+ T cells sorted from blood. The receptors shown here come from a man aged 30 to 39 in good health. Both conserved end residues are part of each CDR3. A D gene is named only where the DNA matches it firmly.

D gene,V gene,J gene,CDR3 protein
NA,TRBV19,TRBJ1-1,CASSLKMNTEAFF
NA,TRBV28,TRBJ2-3,CASSSPWEYSTDTQYF
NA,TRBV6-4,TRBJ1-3,CASSDSIGQGSGNTIYF
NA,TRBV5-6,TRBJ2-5,CASSPTRQETQYF
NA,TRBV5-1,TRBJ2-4,CASSAGDSWYF
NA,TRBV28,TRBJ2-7,CASSLSGANSYEQYF
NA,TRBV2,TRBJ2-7,CASSEFPGAVEQYF
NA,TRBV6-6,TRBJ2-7,CASSYSVGGYEQYF
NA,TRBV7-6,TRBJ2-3,CASSRREGPDTQYF
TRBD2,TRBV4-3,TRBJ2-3,CASSQAPLAGITDTQYF
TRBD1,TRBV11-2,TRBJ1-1,CASSLGAGTGARNTEAFF
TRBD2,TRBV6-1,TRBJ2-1,CASRASGPYNEQFF
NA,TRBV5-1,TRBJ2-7,CASSLVDPRMGEQYF
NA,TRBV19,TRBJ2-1,CASQRGGEQFF
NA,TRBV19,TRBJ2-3,CASSPLGVDTQYF
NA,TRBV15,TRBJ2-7,CATSRDRDDEQYF
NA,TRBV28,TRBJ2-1,CASSQPSEQFF
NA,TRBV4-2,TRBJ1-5,CASSQELAPRERNQPQHF
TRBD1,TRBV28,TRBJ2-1,CASSRIRDRAYEQFF
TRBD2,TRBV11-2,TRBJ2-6,CASSSRGGSGANVLTF
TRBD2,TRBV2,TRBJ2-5,CATSKGPSGSKTQYF
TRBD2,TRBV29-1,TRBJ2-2,CSVEQREPGGTGELFF
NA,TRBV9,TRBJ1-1,CASSAISGPQAFF
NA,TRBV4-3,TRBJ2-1,CASSPSFSSYNEQFF
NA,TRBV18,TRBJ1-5,CASSPGAGANSPQHF
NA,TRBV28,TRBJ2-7,CATRAGVYEQYF
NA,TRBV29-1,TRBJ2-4,CSVEPLAKNIQYF
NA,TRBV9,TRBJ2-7,CASSDGTGRPIEQYF
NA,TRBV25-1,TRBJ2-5,CATGGSGLSKQTQYF
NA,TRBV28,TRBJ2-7,CASMVAREQYF
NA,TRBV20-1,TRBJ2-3,CSALTVDTQYF
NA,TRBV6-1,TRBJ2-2,CASMVDPSVGGELFF
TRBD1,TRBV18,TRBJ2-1,CASSLFPPGTGASGEQFF
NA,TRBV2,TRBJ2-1,CASKVEVRHNEQFF
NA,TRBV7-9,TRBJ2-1,CASSLGRIPTYNEQFF
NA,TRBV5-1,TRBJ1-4,CASSLVARVTTNEKLFF
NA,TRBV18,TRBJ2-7,CASSPSLSNEQYF
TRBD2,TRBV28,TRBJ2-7,CASRLAGGPGYF
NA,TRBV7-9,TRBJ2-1,CASSLALASYNEQFF
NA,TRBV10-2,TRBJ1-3,CASSEQAGNTIYF
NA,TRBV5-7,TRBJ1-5,CASSLLLSRGGCNQPQHF
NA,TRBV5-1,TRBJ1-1,CASSIWENTEAFF
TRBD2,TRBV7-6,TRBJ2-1,CASRPGLGTRKYNEQFF
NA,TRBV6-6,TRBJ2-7,CASSPTRGAHYEQYF
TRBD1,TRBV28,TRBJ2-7,CASTETGGQGYEQYF